This TCR beta chain comes out of a study of T cell responses to AZD1222 COVID-19 vaccine. Study-level points and caveats: Two doses of AZD1222 preceded a rise in Spike-specific TCR breadth and depth. Close to half of spike-specific TCRs reportedly recognize unmutated variant regions. Possibly, clonal diversity was underestimated; donors were largely white British and included more females.

Clones were sequenced by immunoSEQ multiplex PCR, and TCRdb holds only the in-frame ones, with some missing. The data hold 100,000 to 150,000 clones, with roughly 92% observed a single time. Germline CDR1 ENHRY, CDR2 SYGVKD. The CDR3 contains 13 residues. Trimming cost V 7 bases and J 14 bases; bases outside gene matches: 10. Concerning this clone: Antigen specificity is unknown.

Samples with a second dose at about 4 or about 12 weeks were pooled together. Sequencing used peripheral blood, obtained 28 days after the second AZD1222 dose. The TCR comes from an adult who received the AZD1222 COVID-19 vaccine. The chain uses TRBV10-3 and TRBJ2-1, with 11 bases lining up with TRBD2. CDR3: CAITEGLAEKKFF. The CDR3 DNA sequence: TGTGCCATCACCGAGGGACTAGCGGAAAAAAAGTTCTTC.